One and the same sample provided the 28 T cell receptor beta chains below, sequenced in a study of T cell changes during pregnancy in multiple sclerosis. TCRdb's copy holds only in-frame clones and misses some; the assay was immunoSEQ multiplex PCR. The table shows some 70,000 clones, with 85% to 95% occurring only once. Sequencing was performed on CD8+ T cells from peripheral blood mononuclear cells, taken in the third trimester of pregnancy. These receptors all stem from a female donor in good health, enrolled as a control in a pregnancy study.

This clone was counted a single time. V and J are TRBV6-5 and TRBJ2-5, with TRBD2 matching over 13 bases. CDR1 is MNHEY, CDR2 SVGAGI, per germline. CDR3 length: 16 amino acids. The junction had 4 bases not matched to a gene; V was cut back by 4 bases and J by 2 bases. The CDR3 region is CASSWGLAGTQETQYF. CDR3 DNA: TGTGCCAGCAGTTGGGGACTAGCGGGGACACAAGAGACCCAGTACTTC.

The CDR3 DNA reads TGTGCCACCAGCTCCGGACTAGAGCCCGCCGAGCAGTACTTC. Translation: CATSSGLEPAEQYF. The J gene is TRBJ2-7, the V gene TRBV15; 7 bases fit TRBD2. The CDR3 runs to 14 residues. The V segment lost 5 bases and the J segment 6 bases; nucleotides outside the gene matches: 10. Germline V lookup: CDR1 LNHNV, CDR2 YYDKDF (reference sequence).

This sequence joins TRBV19 and TRBJ2-1, with a tentative D call TRBD2 (6 bases). The CDR3 length is 13 residues. Trimming took 6 bases from V and 2 from J, leaving 8 bases between them. The V gene's germline CDR1 is LNHDA and CDR2 SQIVND (reference sequence). The DNA for the CDR3 is TGTGCCAGTAGATGGGGGGCCTACAATGAGCAGTTCTTC. It specifies CASRWGAYNEQFF.

This chain uses TRBV29-1 with TRBJ2-3; TRBD2 aligns across 9 bases. J was trimmed by 2 bases and V by 7 bases; bases with no gene match: 10. CDR1 is SQVTM, CDR2 ANQGSEA, per germline. The length of the CDR3 is 15 residues. CDR3 protein: CSAIAVAGVTDTQYF. In DNA form, the CDR3 reads TGCAGCGCCATAGCTGTAGCGGGGGTCACAGATACGCAGTATTTT.

The rearrangement joins TRBV27 to TRBJ1-2, with a tentative D call TRBD1 (5 bases). The CDR3 has 15 residues. Germline lookup yields CDR1 MNHEY and CDR2 SMNVEV (reference sequence). With 4 bases removed from V and 8 bases from J, the gap between germline ends came to 20 bases. CDR3 DNA: TGTGCCAGCAGTTACGGCGGGACTGAGGTTGAGGGCTACACCTTC. This translates into CASSYGGTEVEGYTF.

This clone was recorded a few times. J is TRBJ2-2 and V is TRBV11-2, with TRBD2 matching 7 bases. The germline V gene encodes CDR1 SGHAT and CDR2 FQNNGV. The CDR3 covers 15 residues. J was trimmed by 6 bases and V by 2 bases; bases with no gene match: 6. As DNA, the CDR3 is TGTGCCAGCAGCTTACCTTACGGACTAGCCGGGGAGCTGTTTTTT. Its translation is CASSLPYGLAGELFF.

The rearrangement joins TRBV4-2 to TRBJ2-7; possible D gene TRBD1, 7 bases. This CDR3 has 15 amino acids. Trimming left V 1 base short and J 3 bases short, with 13 bases between. Looked up from germline, CDR1 is LGHNA and CDR2 is YNFKEQ. CDR3 nucleotide sequence: TGTGCCAGCAGCCAAGGCGCAGGGGGAGGCTACGAGCAGTACTTC. Translating gives CASSQGAGGGYEQYF.

The chain combines TRBV9 with TRBJ1-5; D gene uncertain. CDR3 size: 15 residues. Per the germline V gene, CDR1 is SGDLS and CDR2 is YYNGEE. V was pared by 0 bases and J by 4 bases, with 11 bases between. CDR3 sequence (DNA): TGTGCCAGCAGCGTAGATGGGCAGCCAAATCAGCCCCAGCATTTT. It encodes CASSVDGQPNQPQHF.

This chain joins TRBV9 and TRBJ1-3; 8 positions match TRBD1. Germline V gene lookup returns CDR1 SGDLS and CDR2 YYNGEE. The CDR3 covers 15 residues. Trimming took 4 bases from V and 7 from J; bases not matched to a gene: 10. CDR3 loop: CASSPRGQLGNTIYF. Written as DNA, the CDR3 is TGTGCCAGCAGCCCCAGGGGGCAGCTAGGGAACACCATATATTTT.

The rearrangement uses TRBV27 and TRBJ1-2; a possible D gene is TRBD1 (6 bases). Germline V lookup: CDR1 MNHEY, CDR2 SMNVEV (reference sequence). The CDR3 runs to 14 residues. The V end was cut by 6 bases, the J end by 8 bases, with 19 bases between. The CDR3 region is CASRTPGGAGGYTF. In DNA form, the CDR3 reads TGTGCCAGCAGGACGCCGGGGGGGGCGGGGGGCTACACCTTC.

This chain links TRBV25-1 with TRBJ2-1; TRBD1 matches at 8 bases. J lost 6 bases, V lost 4 bases, and 8 bases had no gene match. Germline V CDR1 and CDR2: MGHDK, SYGVNS. This CDR3 region has 15 residues. CDR3 loop: CASSAGDRQFNEQFF. The DNA for the CDR3 is TGTGCCAGCAGTGCAGGGGACAGGCAGTTCAATGAGCAGTTCTTC. The full variable domain, its missing parts supplied by reference TRBV25-1 and TRBJ2-1, is EADIYQTPRYLVIGTGKKITLECSQTMGHDKMYWYQQDPGMELHLIHYSYGVNSTEKGDLSSESTVSRIRTEHFPLTLESARPSHTSQYLCASSAGDRQFNEQFFGPGTRLTVL.

The chain couples TRBV7-9 to TRBJ1-1; TRBD1 agrees at 7 bases. Germline lookup yields CDR1 SEHNR and CDR2 FQNEAQ (reference sequence). This CDR3 is built from 14 residues. With V trimmed by 5 bases and J by 2 bases, 5 bases remained unmatched. As DNA, the CDR3 is TGTGCCAGCAGCCCTAGGACAGGCAACACTGAAGCTTTCTTT. Encoded protein: CASSPRTGNTEAFF. Looking up the rest from reference TRBV7-9 and TRBJ1-1 gives the full variable domain: DTGVSQNPRHKITKRGQNVTFRCDPISEHNRLYWYRQTLGQGPEFLTYFQNEAQLEKSRLLSDRFSAERPKGSFSTLEIQRTEQGDSAMYLCASSPRTGNTEAFFGQGTRLTVV.

V gene TRBV7-8 combines with J gene TRBJ2-5; D call uncertain. The germline V gene encodes CDR1 SGHVS and CDR2 FQNEAQ. V gave up 0 bases and J gave up 2 bases, with 13 bases separating them. The CDR3 consists of 16 residues. CDR3 sequence (DNA): TGTGCCAGCAGCTTAGCACAGTTAGAACCTCAAGAGACCCAGTACTTC. Residues: CASSLAQLEPQETQYF.

This chain connects TRBV7-9 to TRBJ2-7, with unresolved D. From germline, CDR1 is SEHNR and CDR2 FQNEAQ (reference sequence). The germline V and J ends were trimmed by 1 base and 6 bases, with 4 bases remaining between them. The CDR3 totals 11 residues. CDR3 DNA sequence: TGTGCCAGCAGCTTAGAGCCCGAGCAGTACTTC. The encoded protein is CASSLEPEQYF. The variable domain in full, with the rest retrieved from reference TRBV7-9 and TRBJ2-7, is DTGVSQNPRHKITKRGQNVTFRCDPISEHNRLYWYRQTLGQGPEFLTYFQNEAQLEKSRLLSDRFSAERPKGSFSTLEIQRTEQGDSAMYLCASSLEPEQYFGPGTRLTVT.

The J gene is TRBJ2-7, the V gene TRBV5-1; D not certain. Germline CDR1 is SGHRS and CDR2 is YFSETQ. With 3 bases removed from V and 3 bases from J, the gap between germline ends came to 10 bases. The CDR3 spans 13 residues. DNA for the CDR3: TGCGCCAGCAGCTCTGACTCCAGCTACGAGCAGTACTTC. Its protein product is CASSSDSSYEQYF.

J is TRBJ2-7 and V is TRBV20-1; possible D gene TRBD2, 5 bases. The CDR3 totals 11 residues. V was clipped by 2 bases and J by 3 bases, with 5 bases between them. CDR1 is DFQATT, CDR2 SNEGSKA, per germline (reference sequence). CDR3 sequence: CSARSGYEQYF. The CDR3 DNA follows: TGCAGTGCTAGAAGCGGCTACGAGCAGTACTTC.

J is TRBJ1-1 and V is TRBV5-4; perhaps TRBD1 as D (5 bases). Trimming pared 4 bases from V and 4 bases from J, leaving 11 bases between. This CDR3 is built from 13 residues. From germline, CDR1 is SGHNT and CDR2 YYREEE (reference sequence). The CDR3 reads CASSLRVGTEAFF. CDR3 sequence (DNA): TGTGCCAGCAGCCTCAGGGTTGGCACTGAAGCTTTCTTT.

The rearrangement uses TRBV4-3 and TRBJ2-4, with D perhaps TRBD1 (5 bases). Germline CDR1 and CDR2: LGHNA and YSLEER. The CDR3 sequence is 15 residues long. V dropped 0 bases and J dropped 1 base, with 7 bases sitting between them. CDR3 sequence: CASSQDSGAKNIQYF. CDR3 nucleotides: TGCGCCAGCAGCCAAGATTCAGGGGCCAAAAACATTCAGTACTTC.

The V call is TRBV5-5, the J call TRBJ1-5; weak D call: TRBD1 (5 bases). The ends were cut back, 2 bases at V and 3 bases at J, with 12 bases in the middle. The CDR3 runs 15 residues. The germline CDR1 and CDR2 sequences are SGHKS and YYEKEE (reference sequence). The CDR3 protein is CASSLGGVVNQPQHF. In DNA form, the CDR3 reads TGTGCCAGCAGCTTAGGAGGGGTGGTCAATCAGCCCCAGCATTTT.

The gene calls are TRBV7-3 and TRBJ2-7; a weak D match, TRBD2 (7 bases). V was cut by 2 bases and J by 4 bases, with 12 bases left in between. The CDR3 spans 14 residues. Germline-derived CDR1 and CDR2 are SGHTA and FQGTGA. CDR3 amino acids: CASSLGGAQYEQYF. In nucleotides, the CDR3 is TGTGCCAGCAGCTTAGGGGGGGCCCAATACGAGCAGTACTTC.

This rearrangement joins TRBV2 to TRBJ2-3, with TRBD2 identical over 7 bases. The germline gives CDR1 SNHLY, CDR2 FYNNEI. The CDR3 runs 14 residues. Trimming cost V 4 bases and J 1 base; bases outside gene matches: 2. The CDR3 is CASSGGGGTDTQYF. CDR3 sequence (DNA): TGTGCCAGCAGTGGGGGGGGTGGCACAGATACGCAGTATTTT. Full variable domain (outside the CDR3, taken from reference TRBV2 and TRBJ2-3): EPEVTQTPSHQVTQMGQEVILRCVPISNHLYFYWYRQILGQKVEFLVSFYNNEISEKSEIFDDQFSVERPDGSNFTLKIRSTKLEDSAMYFCASSGGGGTDTQYFGPGTRLTVL.

V usage is TRBV6-1 and J usage is TRBJ1-4, with a tentative D call TRBD1 (6 bases). The V and J ends lost 5 bases and 5 bases respectively, with 12 bases between them. CDR1 is MNHNS and CDR2 is SASEGT in the germline V gene. The CDR3 length is 14 residues. The chain's CDR3 is CASSIRTENEKLFF. The CDR3 bases are TGTGCCAGCAGTATCCGGACAGAGAATGAAAAACTGTTTTTT.

The chain employs TRBV6-5 and TRBJ1-1; D call uncertain. The CDR3 spans 13 residues. V lost 0 bases and J lost 6, with 8 bases in between. Germline assignment: CDR1 MNHEY and CDR2 SVGAGI. The CDR3: CASSYSSAAEAFF. CDR3 nucleotides: TGTGCCAGCAGTTACTCTAGCGCGGCTGAAGCTTTCTTT.

The chain carries TRBV4-1 and TRBJ1-2; 11 positions match TRBD1. The CDR3 length is 18 residues. Germline V gene data show CDR1 as MGHRA and CDR2 as YSYEKL. V shed 1 base and J 5 bases; nucleotides not matched to a gene: 12. CDR3 coding DNA: TGCGCCAGCAGCCAAGCTACCCTGGGACAGGGGGACAAATATGGCTACACCTTC. It encodes CASSQATLGQGDKYGYTF.

The rearrangement links TRBV30 to TRBJ1-2; D is perhaps TRBD1 (6 bases). Germline lookup yields CDR1 GTSNPN and CDR2 SVGIG (reference sequence). V gave up 3 bases and J gave up 6 bases, with 14 bases separating them. The CDR3 is 13 amino acids. CDR3 loop: CAWSVNRVDGYTF. In nucleotides, the CDR3 is TGTGCCTGGAGCGTTAACAGGGTTGATGGCTACACCTTC. The full variable domain, its missing parts supplied by reference TRBV30 and TRBJ1-2, is SQTIHQWPATLVQPVGSPLSLECTVEGTSNPNLYWYRQAAGRGLQLLFYSVGIGQISSEVPQNLSASRPQDRQFILSSKKLLLSDSGFYLCAWSVNRVDGYTFGSGTRLTVV.

The V and J genes are TRBV6-5 and TRBJ2-7, with 7 bases lining up with TRBD1. The CDR3 is 14 amino acids. CDR1 MNHEY and CDR2 SVGAGI come from the germline V gene. J was trimmed by 3 bases and V by 0 bases; bases with no gene match: 2. The CDR3 reads CASSYSGDSYEQYF. The DNA for the CDR3 is TGTGCCAGCAGTTACTCGGGGGACAGCTACGAGCAGTACTTC.

V usage is TRBV29-1 and J usage is TRBJ2-1; D might be TRBD2 (7 bases). Trimming removed 5 bases from V and 4 bases from J, with 12 bases in between. In germline, CDR1 is SQVTM, CDR2 ANQGSEA. This CDR3 contains 13 residues. CDR3 coding DNA: TGCAGCGTTAGGGGGGGGGTTTACAATGAGCAGTTCTTC. Translated, it gives CSVRGGVYNEQFF.

This rearrangement joins TRBV5-1 to TRBJ2-2, with 8 bases lining up with TRBD2. With 4 bases clipped from V and 7 bases from J, the junction kept 21 bases outside the gene matches. This CDR3 is built from 19 residues. CDR1 is SGHRS and CDR2 is YFSETQ in the germline V gene. The CDR3, as DNA: TGCGCCAGCAGCCCGCTCGGTAGCGGGGATCCCACTGAAAGCGGGGAGCTGTTTTTT. Encoded protein: CASSPLGSGDPTESGELFF.